This entry lists 2 T cell receptor beta chains sequenced from one sample in a study of CD4 T cells in relation to SARS-CoV-2 and coronaviruses. Profiling relied on immunoSEQ multiplex PCR, and the TCRdb table lists in-frame clones only, not all of them. The sample holds 30,000 to 45,000 clones, 88% seen once. The sample consisted of memory CD4+ T cells from PBMCs. These receptors were obtained from an adult with COVID-19.

The chain links TRBV6-5 to TRBJ2-5, with D perhaps TRBD1 or TRBD2 (7 bases each). In germline, CDR1 is MNHEY, CDR2 SVGAGI. The CDR3 is made up of 14 amino acids. Trimming pared 7 bases from V and 4 bases from J, leaving 16 bases between. CDR3 DNA: TGTGCCAGCAACGACCAGGGGGGGGGAGAGACCCAGTACTTC. This codes for CASNDQGGGETQYF.

V is TRBV4-3 and J is TRBJ1-1, with D maybe TRBD1 (5 bases). CDR1 is LGHNA and CDR2 is YSLEER in the germline V gene. This CDR3 spans 14 amino acids. V was pared by 5 bases and J by 0 bases, with 10 bases between. CDR3 DNA: TGCGCCAGCAGCGGGGGAAGATTGAACACTGAAGCTTTCTTT. Protein sequence: CASSGGRLNTEAFF.